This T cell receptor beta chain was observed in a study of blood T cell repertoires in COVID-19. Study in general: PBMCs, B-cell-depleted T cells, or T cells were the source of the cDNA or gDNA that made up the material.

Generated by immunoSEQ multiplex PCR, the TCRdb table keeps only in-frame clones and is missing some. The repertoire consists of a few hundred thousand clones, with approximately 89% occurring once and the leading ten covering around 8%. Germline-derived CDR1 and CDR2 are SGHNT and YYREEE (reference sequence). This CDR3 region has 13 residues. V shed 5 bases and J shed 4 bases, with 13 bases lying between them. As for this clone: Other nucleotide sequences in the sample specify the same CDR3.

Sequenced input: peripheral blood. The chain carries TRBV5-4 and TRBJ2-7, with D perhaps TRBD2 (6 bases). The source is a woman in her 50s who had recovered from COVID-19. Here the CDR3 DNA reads TGTGCCAGCAGTGCGGGAACGGGGTACGAGCAGTACTTC. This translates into CASSAGTGYEQYF.